This is a list of T cell receptor beta chains from one sample in a study of control samples from healthy donors and cancer patients. Assay used: immunoSEQ multiplex PCR; TCRdb lists only in-frame clones, some missing. The sample records around 190,000 clones, nearly 90% being singletons. Sequences were obtained from blood. These receptors all stem from a woman aged 50 to 60 in good health. CDR3s include the opening cysteine and the closing phenylalanine or tryptophan. The D gene is left open where the match is weak. Clone size is shown for a subset of rows, as once, few, many or a class of expanded clone.

TRBV7-2	TRBJ1-5	NA	NA	CASSLSRDQPQHF	TGTGCCAGCAGCTTATCGAGGGATCAGCCCCAGCATTTT
TRBV19	TRBJ1-3	NA	NA	CASHPPAMTGNTIYF	TGTGCCAGTCATCCCCCAGCCATGACTGGAAACACCATATATTTT
TRBV7-2	TRBJ2-3	NA	NA	CASSLPSTDTQYF	TGTGCCAGCAGCTTACCCAGCACAGATACGCAGTATTTT
TRBV19	TRBJ1-1	NA	NA	CASSIGGPDPEAFF	TGTGCCAGTAGTATCGGCGGTCCGGATCCTGAAGCTTTCTTT
TRBV19	TRBJ2-7	once	TRBD1	CASSRTGVMNEQYF	TGTGCCAGTAGTAGGACAGGGGTGATGAACGAGCAGTACTTC
TRBV11-2	TRBJ1-1	NA	NA	CASSLFSGVGTEAFF	TGTGCCAGCAGCTTATTTTCTGGGGTGGGGACTGAAGCTTTCTTT
TRBV9	TRBJ2-6	NA	TRBD1	CASSDRDRGSSGANVLTF	TGTGCCAGCAGCGACCGGGACAGGGGATCGTCTGGGGCCAACGTCCTGACTTTC
TRBV9	TRBJ1-3	NA	NA	CASTGGSRNTIYF	TGTGCCAGCACTGGGGGGTCTAGAAACACCATATATTTT
TRBV5-4	TRBJ1-1	NA	NA	CASSWRAAGTNTEAFF	TGTGCCAGCAGCTGGCGCGCGGCAGGGACGAACACTGAAGCTTTCTTT
TRBV4-3	TRBJ2-1	NA	TRBD2	CASSQVAGTNNEQFF	TGCGCCAGCAGCCAAGTAGCGGGGACAAACAATGAGCAGTTCTTC
TRBV6-5	TRBJ2-2	NA	NA	CASSYYGTENTGELFF	TGTGCCAGCAGTTACTACGGGACTGAGAACACCGGGGAGCTGTTTTTT
TRBV6-5	TRBJ2-7	once	NA	CASSPMGGEQYF	TGTGCCAGCAGCCCAATGGGCGGCGAGCAGTACTTC
TRBV27	TRBJ1-4	NA	NA	CASSLSPTVNEKLFF	TGTGCCAGCAGTTTATCCCCGACAGTCAATGAAAAACTGTTTTTT
TRBV5-6	TRBJ1-2	few	NA	CASRERGTNGYTF	TGTGCCAGCAGGGAGAGGGGGACTAATGGCTACACCTTC
TRBV28	TRBJ1-1	NA	NA	CASNQQGTEAFF	TGTGCCAGCAACCAACAGGGCACTGAAGCTTTCTTT
TRBV10-3	TRBJ2-3	NA	NA	CAISSAGGVTDTQYF	TGTGCCATCAGCTCGGCAGGGGGGGTCACAGATACGCAGTATTTT
TRBV3-1/TRBV3-2	TRBJ1-1	NA	NA	CASSQGGGGWAFF	TGTGCCAGCAGCCAAGGCGGGGGGGGTTGGGCTTTCTTT
TRBV2	TRBJ1-3	NA	NA	CASSQSSGNTIYF	TGTGCCAGCAGTCAGAGCTCTGGAAACACCATATATTTT
TRBV2	TRBJ1-2	NA	NA	CASSLGSDYGYTF	TGTGCCAGCAGTCTAGGGTCGGACTATGGCTACACCTTC
TRBV9	TRBJ2-7	NA	NA	CASSVAGQDYEQYF	TGTGCCAGCAGCGTAGCGGGACAAGACTACGAGCAGTACTTC
TRBV7-2	TRBJ2-7	NA	NA	CASSLLEGPEQYF	TGTGCCAGCAGCTTATTAGAAGGGCCCGAGCAGTACTTC
TRBV6-2/TRBV6-3	TRBJ1-1	NA	NA	CASSYRSTEAFF	TGTGCCAGCAGTTATCGGTCCACTGAAGCTTTCTTT
TRBV28	TRBJ2-2	NA	NA	CASRKRGWDGELFF	TGTGCCAGCAGGAAAAGGGGGTGGGACGGGGAGCTGTTTTTT
TRBV24-1	TRBJ2-1	NA	NA	CATSDPVGGWNEQFF	TGTGCCACCAGTGATCCCGTGGGGGGATGGAATGAGCAGTTCTTC
TRBV6-2/TRBV6-3	TRBJ2-3	NA	NA	CASSSPGSTDTQYF	TGTGCCAGCAGTTCCCCCGGTAGCACAGATACGCAGTATTTT
TRBV6-2/TRBV6-3	TRBJ2-1	NA	NA	CASSEQGGEQFF	TGTGCCAGCAGTGAGCAGGGGGGTGAGCAGTTCTTC
TRBV19	TRBJ2-7	NA	NA	CASTPPGRFYEQYF	TGTGCCAGTACCCCACCGGGGCGGTTCTACGAGCAGTACTTC
TRBV10-3	TRBJ2-1	NA	NA	CAIQGDPSNEQFF	TGTGCCATTCAGGGCGATCCATCCAATGAGCAGTTCTTC
TRBV20-1	TRBJ2-3	NA	NA	CSASPLNPTDTQYF	TGCAGTGCTAGTCCCCTAAACCCCACAGATACGCAGTATTTT
TRBV24-1	TRBJ2-1	NA	TRBD2	CATSDFTSGSDEQFF	TGTGCCACCAGTGATTTCACTAGCGGAAGCGATGAGCAGTTCTTC
TRBV18	TRBJ1-5	NA	NA	CASSPGLSNQPQHF	TGTGCCAGCTCACCAGGGCTTAGCAATCAGCCCCAGCATTTT
TRBV13	TRBJ2-5	NA	TRBD2	CASSLVPQGLRGETQYF	TGTGCCAGCAGCTTAGTCCCGCAGGGACTAAGAGGGGAGACCCAGTACTTC
TRBV5-4	TRBJ1-1	NA	TRBD1	CASSLSTGAYTEAFF	TGTGCCAGCAGCTTAAGTACAGGGGCCTACACTGAAGCTTTCTTT
TRBV19	TRBJ2-6	NA	NA	CASSFGPTDSGANVLTF	TGTGCCAGTAGTTTCGGACCGACGGACTCTGGGGCCAACGTCCTGACTTTC
TRBV6-4	TRBJ1-2	NA	NA	CASSEQGGGYTF	TGTGCCAGCAGTGAACAGGGAGGTGGCTACACCTTC
TRBV7-2	TRBJ2-1	NA	NA	CASSLLGGGYNEQFF	TGTGCCAGCAGCTTATTGGGAGGCGGCTACAATGAGCAGTTCTTC
TRBV9	TRBJ1-4	NA	NA	CASSVRDNEKLFF	TGTGCCAGCAGCGTTAGGGATAATGAAAAACTGTTTTTT
TRBV10-3	TRBJ2-7	few	NA	CAISEDGNPYEQYF	TGTGCCATCAGTGAGGACGGAAATCCCTACGAGCAGTACTTC
TRBV19	TRBJ1-2	NA	NA	CASSPRGGGRSYGYTF	TGTGCCAGTAGTCCCCGAGGCGGGGGGCGAAGCTATGGCTACACCTTC
TRBV5-1	TRBJ1-3	few	NA	CASMHGSAGNTIYF	TGCGCCAGCATGCATGGATCGGCGGGAAACACCATATATTTT
TRBV7-8	TRBJ2-6	NA	NA	CASSLTNSDSGANVLTF	TGTGCCAGCAGCTTAACTAACAGCGACTCTGGGGCCAACGTCCTGACTTTC
TRBV6-5	TRBJ2-7	NA	NA	CASRPWDLPTGEQYF	TGTGCCAGCAGACCCTGGGACCTACCCACTGGCGAGCAGTACTTC
TRBV5-1	TRBJ2-2	NA	NA	CASSSSLGTDRNTGELFF	TGCGCCAGCAGCTCGTCGCTCGGGACGGACAGGAACACCGGGGAGCTGTTTTTT
TRBV27	TRBJ1-3	NA	NA	CASSPKPGVSGNTIYF	TGTGCCAGCAGTCCGAAACCGGGGGTGTCCGGAAACACCATATATTTT
TRBV11-2	TRBJ2-7	NA	NA	CASSLSRSYEQYF	TGTGCCAGCAGCTTATCCCGGTCCTACGAGCAGTACTTC
TRBV4-1	TRBJ2-2	NA	TRBD1	CASSQETGVAGELFF	TGCGCCAGCAGCCAGGAGACAGGGGTCGCCGGGGAGCTGTTTTTT
TRBV4-2	TRBJ1-6	NA	TRBD1	CASSHTTGSVSYNSPLHF	TGTGCCAGCAGCCACACGACAGGGTCCGTCTCTTATAATTCACCCCTCCACTTT
TRBV5-1	TRBJ1-1	NA	NA	CASSLEGAPNTEAFF	TGCGCCAGCAGCTTGGAAGGGGCACCCAACACTGAAGCTTTCTTT
TRBV27	TRBJ2-2	NA	NA	CASKGGELFF	TGTGCCAGCAAGGGCGGGGAGCTGTTTTTT
TRBV27	TRBJ2-1	NA	NA	CASSLLGAGKADEQFF	TGTGCCAGCAGTCTCCTCGGGGCGGGGAAAGCTGATGAGCAGTTCTTC
TRBV9	TRBJ1-1	NA	NA	CASSPGGGEAFF	TGTGCCAGCAGCCCAGGCGGTGGTGAAGCTTTCTTT
TRBV6-1	TRBJ1-5	NA	NA	CASSETHNSNQPQHF	TGTGCCAGCAGTGAAACACACAATAGCAATCAGCCCCAGCATTTT
TRBV19	TRBJ2-1	NA	TRBD1	CASSRTGGYNEQFF	TGTGCCAGTAGCCGGACAGGGGGGTACAATGAGCAGTTCTTC
TRBV4-3	TRBJ2-1	NA	NA	CASSPSEGGVYNEQFF	TGCGCCAGCAGCCCTAGTGAGGGGGGGGTCTACAATGAGCAGTTCTTC
TRBV5-6	TRBJ2-3	once	TRBD2	CASSLPPRGDTQYF	TGTGCCAGCAGCTTGCCCCCGCGGGGGGATACGCAGTATTTT
TRBV19	TRBJ2-1	NA	NA	CASSGGLGLAYNEQFF	TGTGCCAGTAGTGGGGGACTGGGGCTCGCCTACAATGAGCAGTTCTTC